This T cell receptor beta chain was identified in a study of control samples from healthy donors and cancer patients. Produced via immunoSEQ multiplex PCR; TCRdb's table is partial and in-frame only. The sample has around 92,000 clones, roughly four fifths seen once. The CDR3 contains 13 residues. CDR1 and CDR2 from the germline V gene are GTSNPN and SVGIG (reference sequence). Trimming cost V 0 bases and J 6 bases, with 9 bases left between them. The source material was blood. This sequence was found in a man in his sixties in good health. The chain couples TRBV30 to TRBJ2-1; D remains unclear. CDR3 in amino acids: CAWSVVKGNEQFF. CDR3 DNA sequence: TGTGCCTGGAGTGTAGTGAAAGGCAATGAGCAGTTCTTC.